This record looks at one TCR beta chain sequence and its context. Which antigen it targets is not known. Within one base of it there is no much larger clone, and no base qualities were kept. Each collaborating institution followed its own protocols to collect whole blood in K2EDTA tubes. For TCRbeta analysis, collaborators shipped samples as frozen whole blood, isolated PBMCs, or DNA extracted from either of those sample types. TCRbeta CDR3 regions were amplified from genomic DNA by means of the immunoSEQ Assay, a bias-controlled multiplex PCR. As for the original processing: Nucleated cell counts per sample were estimated from amplification of reference gene primers within the assay. Sequence reads were collapsed and filtered to measure the absolute abundance of every unique TCRbeta CDR3 rearrangement. For each sample, productive Simpson clonality was calculated by taking the square root of Simpson's diversity index across productive rearrangements. What TCRdb holds here is the immuneACCESS table cut down to in-frame rearrangements. Part of the clones is not present; checked against another copy, under half of the missing clones reflect an unresolved V gene, and the others are unexplained. Clone size and V and J calls were adopted from that table, with D and trimming inferred from the DNA. The table for this sample lists approximately 18,000 clones; 85% to 95% of them were counted only once. Jointly, the top ten make up 5.7% of the sample.

The entry originates in a study of blood T cell repertoires in COVID-19 (dated by TCRdb to 2018 to 2021). Broadly, across the study: Samples covering the acute and convalescent phases of COVID-19 were provided by collaborators in the United States, Italy and Spain. The material from the prospective study consisted of cDNA or gDNA derived from T cells, B-cell-depleted T cells, or PBMCs. Deeply sampled blood TCRbeta repertoires from subjects exposed to, actively infected with, or recovered from COVID-19 were included in the dataset. The repertoires were released in a freely available public database intended as a resource for research on the immune response to SARS-CoV-2. Samples were obtained from the ongoing ImmuneRACE study (first 160 participants) and from about 1,300 subjects provided by 6 global collaborators. Sample metadata almost always included a de-identified subject ID, COVID-19 status, age in years and sex. Where available, HLA class I and class II types were obtained from metadata supplied by the sample provider rather than from assay-based typing.

General study outcomes and caveats: The quantity of clinical and demographic metadata differed by source and by participant and was supplied without curation.

The sample comprised peripheral blood. This clonotype was sampled from a human donor in a cohort sampled during active COVID-19.

The CDR3 region reads CASSPGQTYNEQFF. The bases read TGTGCCAGCAGCCCAGGGCAGACCTACAATGAGCAGTTCTTC. The chain is encoded by TRBV28 joined to TRBJ2-1; the D gene is perhaps TRBD1, from 5 matching bases. The CDR3 covers 14 residues, taking in both the cysteine and the phenylalanine. The read is trimmed to its CDR3 DNA, 42 bases read in frame from base 1. Based on the germline V gene, the CDR1 and CDR2 sequences are MDHEN and SYDVKM. V and J lose 6 bases and 2 bases, and a span of 11 bases separates them.